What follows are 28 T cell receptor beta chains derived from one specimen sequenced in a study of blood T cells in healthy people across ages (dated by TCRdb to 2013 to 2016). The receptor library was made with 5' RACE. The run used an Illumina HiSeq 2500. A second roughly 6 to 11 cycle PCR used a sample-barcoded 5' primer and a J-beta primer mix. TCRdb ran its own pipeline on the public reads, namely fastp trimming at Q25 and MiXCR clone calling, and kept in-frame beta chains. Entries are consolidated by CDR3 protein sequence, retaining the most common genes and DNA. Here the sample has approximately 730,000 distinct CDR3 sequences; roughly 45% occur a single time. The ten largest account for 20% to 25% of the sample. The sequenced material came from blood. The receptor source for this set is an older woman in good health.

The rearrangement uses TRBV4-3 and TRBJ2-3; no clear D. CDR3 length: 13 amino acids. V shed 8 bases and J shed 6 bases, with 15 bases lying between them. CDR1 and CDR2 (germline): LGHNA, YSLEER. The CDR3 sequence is CASSGQIDDTQYF. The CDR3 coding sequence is TGCGCCAGCTCCGGCCAAATAGATGATACGCAGTATTTT.

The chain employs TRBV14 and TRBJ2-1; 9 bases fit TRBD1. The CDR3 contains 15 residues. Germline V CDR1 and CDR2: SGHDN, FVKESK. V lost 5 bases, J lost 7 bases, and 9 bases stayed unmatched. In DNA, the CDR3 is TGTGCCAGCAGCTTACCCGGGACAGGGACTAATGAGCAGTTCTTC. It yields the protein CASSLPGTGTNEQFF.

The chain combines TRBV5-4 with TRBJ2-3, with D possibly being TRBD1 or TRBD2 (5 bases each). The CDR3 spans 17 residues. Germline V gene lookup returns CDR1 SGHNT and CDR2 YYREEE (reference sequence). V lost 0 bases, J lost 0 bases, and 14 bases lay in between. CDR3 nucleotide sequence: TGTGCCAGCAGCTTGGGGGGGAGCAGTCCTAGCACAGATACGCAGTATTTT. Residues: CASSLGGSSPSTDTQYF.

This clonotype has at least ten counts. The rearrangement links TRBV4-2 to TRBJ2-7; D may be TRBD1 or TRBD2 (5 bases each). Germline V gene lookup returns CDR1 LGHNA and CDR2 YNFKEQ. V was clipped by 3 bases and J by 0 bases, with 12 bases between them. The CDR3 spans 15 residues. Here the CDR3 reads CASSQPGTSSYEQYF. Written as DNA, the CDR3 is TGTGCCAGCAGCCAGCCCGGGACGAGCTCCTACGAGCAGTACTTC.

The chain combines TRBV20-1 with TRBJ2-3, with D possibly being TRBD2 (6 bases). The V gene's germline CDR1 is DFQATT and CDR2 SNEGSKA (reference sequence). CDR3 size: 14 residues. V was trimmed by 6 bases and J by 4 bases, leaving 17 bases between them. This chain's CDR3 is CSATLAAEPDTQYF. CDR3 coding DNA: TGCAGTGCCACCTTAGCGGCCGAGCCAGATACGCAGTATTTT.

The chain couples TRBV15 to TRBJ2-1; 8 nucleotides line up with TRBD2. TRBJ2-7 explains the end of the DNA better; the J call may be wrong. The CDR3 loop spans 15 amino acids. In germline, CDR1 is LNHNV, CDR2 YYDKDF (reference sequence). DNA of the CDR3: TGTGCCACCAGCAGAGACCCAGCGGGAGCGGGGGAGCAGTACTTC. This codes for CATSRDPAGAGEQYF.

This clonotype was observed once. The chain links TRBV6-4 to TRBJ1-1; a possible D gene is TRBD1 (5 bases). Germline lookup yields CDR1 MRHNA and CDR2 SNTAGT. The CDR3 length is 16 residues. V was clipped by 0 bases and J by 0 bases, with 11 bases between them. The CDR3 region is CASSDSRGGVNTEAFF. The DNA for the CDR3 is TGTGCCAGCAGTGACTCACGGGGCGGGGTGAACACTGAAGCTTTCTTT.

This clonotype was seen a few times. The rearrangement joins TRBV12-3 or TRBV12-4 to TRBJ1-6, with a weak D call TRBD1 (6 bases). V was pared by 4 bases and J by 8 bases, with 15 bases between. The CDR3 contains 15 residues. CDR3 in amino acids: CASSSRDIWDSPLHF. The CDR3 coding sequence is TGTGCCAGCAGTTCCCGGGACATCTGGGATTCACCCCTCCACTTT.

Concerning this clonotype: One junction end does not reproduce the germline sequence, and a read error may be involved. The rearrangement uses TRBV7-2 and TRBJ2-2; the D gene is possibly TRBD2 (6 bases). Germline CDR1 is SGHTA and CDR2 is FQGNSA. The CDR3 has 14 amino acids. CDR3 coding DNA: TGTGCCAGCAGCTTAGAACCAAACACCGGGGGGCTGTTTTTT. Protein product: CASSLEPNTGGLFF.

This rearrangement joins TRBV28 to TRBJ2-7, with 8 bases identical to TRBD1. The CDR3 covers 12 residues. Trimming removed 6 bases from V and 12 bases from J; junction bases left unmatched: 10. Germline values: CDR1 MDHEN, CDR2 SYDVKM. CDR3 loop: CASRTDREMGYF. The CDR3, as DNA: TGTGCCAGCAGGACGGACAGGGAAATGGGGTACTTC.

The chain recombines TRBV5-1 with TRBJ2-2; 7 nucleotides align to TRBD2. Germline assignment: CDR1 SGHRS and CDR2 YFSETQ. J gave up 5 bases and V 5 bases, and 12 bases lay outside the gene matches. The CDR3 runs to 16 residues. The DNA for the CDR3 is TGCGCCAGCAGTACCGACGGGGGGTCTAGAACCGGGGAGCTGTTTTTT. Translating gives CASSTDGGSRTGELFF.

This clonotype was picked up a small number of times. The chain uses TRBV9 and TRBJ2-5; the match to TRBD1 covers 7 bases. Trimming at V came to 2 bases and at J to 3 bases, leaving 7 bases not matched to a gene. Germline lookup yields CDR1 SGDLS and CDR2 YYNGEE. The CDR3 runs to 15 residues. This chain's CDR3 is CASSVSPGTEETQYF. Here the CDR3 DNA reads TGTGCCAGCAGCGTGAGCCCCGGGACAGAAGAGACCCAGTACTTC.

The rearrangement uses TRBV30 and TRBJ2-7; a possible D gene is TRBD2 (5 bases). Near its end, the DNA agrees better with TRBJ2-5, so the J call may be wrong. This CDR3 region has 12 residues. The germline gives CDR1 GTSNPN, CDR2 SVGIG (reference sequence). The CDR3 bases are TGTGCCTGGAGTGTGAAGAGCGGGACCCAGTACTTC. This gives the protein CAWSVKSGTQYF.

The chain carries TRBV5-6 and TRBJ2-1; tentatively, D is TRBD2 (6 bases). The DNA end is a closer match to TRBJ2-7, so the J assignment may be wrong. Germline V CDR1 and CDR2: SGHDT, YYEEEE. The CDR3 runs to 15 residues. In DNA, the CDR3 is TGTGCCAGCACCCGGTGGGGGAGGTCCTACAATGAGCAGTACTTC. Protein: CASTRWGRSYNEQYF.

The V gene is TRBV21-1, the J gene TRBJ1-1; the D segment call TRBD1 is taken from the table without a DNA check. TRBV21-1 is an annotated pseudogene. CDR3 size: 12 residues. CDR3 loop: CASSSGGSEAFF. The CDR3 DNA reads TGTGCCAGCAGCAGCGGGGGCTCTGAAGCTTTCTTT.

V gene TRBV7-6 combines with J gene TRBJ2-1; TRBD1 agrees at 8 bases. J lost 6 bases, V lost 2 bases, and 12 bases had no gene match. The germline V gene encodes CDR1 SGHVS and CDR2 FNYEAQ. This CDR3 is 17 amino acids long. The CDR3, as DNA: TGTGCCAGCAGCTTATGGGGGCCCGGACAGGGTATCAATGAGCAGTTCTTC. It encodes CASSLWGPGQGINEQFF.

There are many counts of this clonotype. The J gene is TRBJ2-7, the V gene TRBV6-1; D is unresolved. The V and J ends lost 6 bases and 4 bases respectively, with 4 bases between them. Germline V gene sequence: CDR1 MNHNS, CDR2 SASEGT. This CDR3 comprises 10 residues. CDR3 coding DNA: TGTGCCAGCAGACTATACGAGCAGTACTTC. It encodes CASRLYEQYF.

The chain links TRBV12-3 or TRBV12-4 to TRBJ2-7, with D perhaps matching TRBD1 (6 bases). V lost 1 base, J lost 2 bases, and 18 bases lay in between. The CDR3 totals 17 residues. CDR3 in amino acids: CASSLGLPGQRTYEQYF. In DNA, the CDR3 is TGTGCCAGCAGTTTAGGACTACCGGGACAACGTACCTACGAGCAGTACTTC.

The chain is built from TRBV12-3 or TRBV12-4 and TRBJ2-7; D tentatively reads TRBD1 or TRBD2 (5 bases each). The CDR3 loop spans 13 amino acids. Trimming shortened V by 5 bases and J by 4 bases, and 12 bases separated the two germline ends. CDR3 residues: CASSHGTEYEQYF. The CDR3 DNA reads TGTGCCAGCAGTCACGGGACGGAATACGAGCAGTACTTC.

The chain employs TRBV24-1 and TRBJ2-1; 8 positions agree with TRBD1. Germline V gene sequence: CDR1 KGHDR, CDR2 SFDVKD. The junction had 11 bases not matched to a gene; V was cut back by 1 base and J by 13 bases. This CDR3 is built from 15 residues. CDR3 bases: TGTGCCACCAGTGATTTCGACAGGGGTGGAGAGACCCAGTTCTTC. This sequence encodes CATSDFDRGGETQFF.

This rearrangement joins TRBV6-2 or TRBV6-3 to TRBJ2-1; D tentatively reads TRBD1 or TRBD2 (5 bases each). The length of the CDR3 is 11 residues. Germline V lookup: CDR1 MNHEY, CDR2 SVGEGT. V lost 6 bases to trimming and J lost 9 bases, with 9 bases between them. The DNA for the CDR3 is TGTGCCAGCAGATCGGGGCGTGAGCAGTTCTTC. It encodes CASRSGREQFF.

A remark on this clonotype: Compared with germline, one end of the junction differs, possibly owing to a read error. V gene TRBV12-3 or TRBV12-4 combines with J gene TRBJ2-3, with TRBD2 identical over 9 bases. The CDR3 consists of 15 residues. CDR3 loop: CASTPGREGTDAQYF. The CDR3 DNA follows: TGTGCCAGCACTCCAGGGCGGGAGGGCACAGATGCGCAGTATTTT.

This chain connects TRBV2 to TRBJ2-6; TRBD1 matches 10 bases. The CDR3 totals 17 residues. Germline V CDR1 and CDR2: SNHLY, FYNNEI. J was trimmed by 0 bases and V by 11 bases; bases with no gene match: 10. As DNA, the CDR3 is TGTGCCTGTAGGGGACAGGGGTTAAGCTCTGGGGCCAACGTCCTGACTTTC. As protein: CACRGQGLSSGANVLTF.

This CDR3 reads CSVGSGRGMGEQYF. The DNA for the CDR3 is TGCAGTGTCGGTTCTGGCAGGGGTATGGGGGAGCAGTACTTC. V gene TRBV20-1 combines with J gene TRBJ2-7, with a weak D call TRBD1 (6 bases). V lost 7 bases and J lost 7, with 23 bases in between. Germline-derived CDR1 and CDR2 are DFQATT and SNEGSKA (reference sequence). The CDR3 consists of 14 residues.

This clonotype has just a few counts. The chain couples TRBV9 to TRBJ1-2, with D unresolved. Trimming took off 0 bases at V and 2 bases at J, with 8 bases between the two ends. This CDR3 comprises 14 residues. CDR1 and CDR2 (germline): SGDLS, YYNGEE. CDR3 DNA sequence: TGTGCCAGCAGCGTAGGTCCGGGGAACTATGGCTACACCTTC. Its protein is CASSVGPGNYGYTF.

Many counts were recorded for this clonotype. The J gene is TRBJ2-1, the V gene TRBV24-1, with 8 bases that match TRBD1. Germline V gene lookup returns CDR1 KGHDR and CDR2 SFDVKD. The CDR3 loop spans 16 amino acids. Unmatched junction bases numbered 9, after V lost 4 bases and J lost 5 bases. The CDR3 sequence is CATSDPGQVLNNEQFF. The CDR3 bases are TGTGCCACCAGTGACCCGGGACAGGTCCTGAACAATGAGCAGTTCTTC.

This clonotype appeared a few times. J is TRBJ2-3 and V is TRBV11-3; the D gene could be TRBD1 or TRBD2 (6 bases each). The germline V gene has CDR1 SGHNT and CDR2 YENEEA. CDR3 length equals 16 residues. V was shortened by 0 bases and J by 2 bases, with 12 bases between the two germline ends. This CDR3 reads CASSLEGGQYTDTQYF. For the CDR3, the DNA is TGTGCCAGCAGCTTAGAAGGGGGGCAGTACACAGATACGCAGTATTTT.

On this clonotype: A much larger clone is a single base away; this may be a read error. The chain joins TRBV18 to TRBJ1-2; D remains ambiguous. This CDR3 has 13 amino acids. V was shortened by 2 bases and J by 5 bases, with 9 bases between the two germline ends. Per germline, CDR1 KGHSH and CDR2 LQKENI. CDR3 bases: TGTGCCAGCTCACCATCATGGATATATGGCTACACCTTC. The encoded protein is CASSPSWIYGYTF.